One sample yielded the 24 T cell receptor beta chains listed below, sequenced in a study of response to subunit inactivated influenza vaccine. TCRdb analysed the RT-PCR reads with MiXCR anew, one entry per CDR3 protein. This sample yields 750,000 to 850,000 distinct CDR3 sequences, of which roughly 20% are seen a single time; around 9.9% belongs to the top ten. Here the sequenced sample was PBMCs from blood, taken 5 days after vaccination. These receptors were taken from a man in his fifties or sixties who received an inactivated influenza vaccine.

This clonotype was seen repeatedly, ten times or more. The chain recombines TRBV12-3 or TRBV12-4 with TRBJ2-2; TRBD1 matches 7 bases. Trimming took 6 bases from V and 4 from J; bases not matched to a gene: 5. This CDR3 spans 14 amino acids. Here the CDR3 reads CASREGASTGELFF. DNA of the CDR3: TGTGCCAGCAGAGAGGGGGCGAGCACCGGGGAGCTGTTTTTT.

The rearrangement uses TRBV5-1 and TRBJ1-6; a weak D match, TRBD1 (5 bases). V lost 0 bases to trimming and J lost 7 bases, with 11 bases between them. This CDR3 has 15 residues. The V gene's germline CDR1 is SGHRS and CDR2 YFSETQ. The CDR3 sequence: CASSLGGRRNSPLHF. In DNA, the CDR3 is TGCGCCAGCAGCTTGGGGGGCAGGCGGAATTCACCCCTCCACTTT. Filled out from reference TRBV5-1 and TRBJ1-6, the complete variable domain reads KAGVTQTPRYLIKTRGQQVTLSCSPISGHRSVSWYQQTPGQGLQFLFEYFSETQRNKGNFPGRFSGRQFSNSRSEMNVSTLELGDSALYLCASSLGGRRNSPLHFGNGTRLTVT.

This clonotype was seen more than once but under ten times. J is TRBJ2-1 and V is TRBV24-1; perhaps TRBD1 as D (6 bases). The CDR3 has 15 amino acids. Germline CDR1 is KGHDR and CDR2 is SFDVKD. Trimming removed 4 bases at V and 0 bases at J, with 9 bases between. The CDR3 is CATSDAGVSYNEQFF. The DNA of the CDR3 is TGTGCCACCAGTGACGCAGGGGTCTCCTACAATGAGCAGTTCTTC.

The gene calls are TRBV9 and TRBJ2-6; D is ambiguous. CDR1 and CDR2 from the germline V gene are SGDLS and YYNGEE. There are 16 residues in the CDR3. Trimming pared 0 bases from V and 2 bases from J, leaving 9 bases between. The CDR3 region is CASSVAGIPGANVLTF. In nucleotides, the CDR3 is TGTGCCAGCAGCGTAGCAGGTATTCCTGGGGCCAACGTCCTGACTTTC.

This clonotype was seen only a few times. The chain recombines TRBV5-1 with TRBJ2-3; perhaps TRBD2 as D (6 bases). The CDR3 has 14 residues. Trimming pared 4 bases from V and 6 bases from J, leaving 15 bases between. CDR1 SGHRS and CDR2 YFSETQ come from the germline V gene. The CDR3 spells CASSRDSQRDTQYF. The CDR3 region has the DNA TGCGCCAGCAGCAGGGACTCCCAAAGGGATACGCAGTATTTT.

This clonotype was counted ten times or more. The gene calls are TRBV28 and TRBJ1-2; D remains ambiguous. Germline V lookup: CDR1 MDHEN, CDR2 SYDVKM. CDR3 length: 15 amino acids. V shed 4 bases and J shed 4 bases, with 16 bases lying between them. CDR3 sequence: CASSSGRDLSYGYTF. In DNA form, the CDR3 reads TGTGCCAGCAGTTCTGGTAGGGATCTCTCCTATGGCTACACCTTC.

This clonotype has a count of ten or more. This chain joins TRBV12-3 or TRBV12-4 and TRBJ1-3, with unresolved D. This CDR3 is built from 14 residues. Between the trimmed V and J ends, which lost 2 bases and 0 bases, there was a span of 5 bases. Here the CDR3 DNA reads TGTGCCAGCAGTTTATGGAGCTCTGGAAACACCATATATTTT. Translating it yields CASSLWSSGNTIYF.

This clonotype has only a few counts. The CDR3 nucleotides are TGCAGTGCTAGACCCGGGACAAGGTACAATGAGCAGTTCTTC. Residues: CSARPGTRYNEQFF. This chain uses TRBV20-1 with TRBJ2-1; possible D gene TRBD1, 6 bases. Germline lookup yields CDR1 DFQATT and CDR2 SNEGSKA (reference sequence). The CDR3 contains 14 residues. Trimming took off 2 bases at V and 4 bases at J, with 12 bases between the two ends.

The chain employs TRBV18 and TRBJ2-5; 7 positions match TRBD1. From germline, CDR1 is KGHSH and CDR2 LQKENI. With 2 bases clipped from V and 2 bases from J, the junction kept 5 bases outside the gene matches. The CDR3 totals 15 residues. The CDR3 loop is CASSPGTDKQETQYF. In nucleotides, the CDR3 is TGTGCCAGCTCACCAGGGACAGATAAACAAGAGACCCAGTACTTC.

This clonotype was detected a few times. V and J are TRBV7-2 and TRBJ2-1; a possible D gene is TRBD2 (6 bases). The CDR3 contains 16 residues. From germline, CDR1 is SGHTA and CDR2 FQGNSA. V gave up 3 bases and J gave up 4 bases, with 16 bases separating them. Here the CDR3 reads CASSFSGTYYYNEQFF. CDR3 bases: TGTGCCAGCAGCTTCTCCGGGACTTATTATTACAATGAGCAGTTCTTC.

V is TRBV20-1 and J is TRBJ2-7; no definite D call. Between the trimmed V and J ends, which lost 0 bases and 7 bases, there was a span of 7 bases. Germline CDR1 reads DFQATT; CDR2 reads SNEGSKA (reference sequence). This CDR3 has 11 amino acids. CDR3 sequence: CSARDLEEQYF. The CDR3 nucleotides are TGCAGTGCTAGAGATCTCGAGGAGCAGTACTTC.

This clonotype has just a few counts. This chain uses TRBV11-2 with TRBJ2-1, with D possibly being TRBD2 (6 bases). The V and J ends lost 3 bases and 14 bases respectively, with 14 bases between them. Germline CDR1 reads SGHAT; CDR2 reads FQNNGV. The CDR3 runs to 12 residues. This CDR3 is CASSLGSSEEFF. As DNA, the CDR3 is TGTGCCAGCAGCTTGGGCTCTAGCGAGGAGTTCTTC. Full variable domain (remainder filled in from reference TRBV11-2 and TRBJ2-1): EAGVAQSPRYKIIEKRQSVAFWCNPISGHATLYWYQQILGQGPKLLIQFQNNGVVDDSQLPKDRFSAERLKGVDSTLKIQPAKLEDSAVYLCASSLGSSEEFFGPGTRLTVL.

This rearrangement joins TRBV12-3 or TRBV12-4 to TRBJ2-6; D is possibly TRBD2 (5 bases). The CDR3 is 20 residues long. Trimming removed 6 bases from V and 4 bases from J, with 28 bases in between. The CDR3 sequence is CASRHSYRGLTLGGANVLTF. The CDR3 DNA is TGTGCCAGCAGGCACTCATACCGAGGACTCACCTTAGGCGGGGCCAACGTCCTGACTTTC.

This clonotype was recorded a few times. Written as DNA, the CDR3 is TGTGCCAGCAGCTCCGCGGGCTCTGGAAACACCATATATTTT. It codes for CASSSAGSGNTIYF. The chain links TRBV6-1 to TRBJ1-3; D ambiguous. Between the trimmed V and J ends, which lost 6 bases and 0 bases, there was a span of 9 bases. The CDR3 is 14 amino acids. Germline lookup yields CDR1 MNHNS and CDR2 SASEGT.

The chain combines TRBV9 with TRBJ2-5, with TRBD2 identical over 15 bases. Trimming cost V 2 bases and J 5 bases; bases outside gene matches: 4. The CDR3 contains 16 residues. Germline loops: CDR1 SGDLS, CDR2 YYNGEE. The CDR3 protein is CASSVKGLAGGETQYF. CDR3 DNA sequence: TGTGCCAGCAGCGTTAAGGGACTAGCGGGAGGTGAGACCCAGTACTTC.

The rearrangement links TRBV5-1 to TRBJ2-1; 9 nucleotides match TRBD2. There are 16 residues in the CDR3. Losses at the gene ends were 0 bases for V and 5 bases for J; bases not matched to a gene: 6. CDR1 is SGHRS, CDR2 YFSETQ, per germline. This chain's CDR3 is CASSLALAGINNEQFF. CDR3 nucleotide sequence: TGCGCCAGCAGCTTGGCTCTAGCGGGGATAAACAATGAGCAGTTCTTC.

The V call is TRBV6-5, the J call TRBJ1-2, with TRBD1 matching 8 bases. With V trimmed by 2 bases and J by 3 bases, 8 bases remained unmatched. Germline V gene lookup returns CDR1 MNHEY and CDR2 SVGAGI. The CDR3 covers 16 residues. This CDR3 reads CASSYGRGRGDYGYTF. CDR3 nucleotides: TGTGCCAGCAGTTACGGCAGGGGGCGCGGAGACTATGGCTACACCTTC.

CDR3: CASSQVLSVPSYEQYF. The CDR3 DNA is TGCGCCAGCAGCCAAGTCCTCTCGGTCCCCTCCTACGAGCAGTACTTC. The chain has TRBV4-1 and TRBJ2-7; D not resolved. There are 16 residues in the CDR3. CDR1 is MGHRA, CDR2 YSYEKL, per germline. Trimming shortened V by 1 base and J by 0 bases, and 13 bases separated the two germline ends.

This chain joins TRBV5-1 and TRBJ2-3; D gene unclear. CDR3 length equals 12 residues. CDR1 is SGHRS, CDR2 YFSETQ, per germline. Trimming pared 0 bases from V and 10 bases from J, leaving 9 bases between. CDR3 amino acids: CASSLVGSPQYF. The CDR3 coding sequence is TGCGCCAGCAGCTTGGTTGGCAGTCCGCAGTATTTT.

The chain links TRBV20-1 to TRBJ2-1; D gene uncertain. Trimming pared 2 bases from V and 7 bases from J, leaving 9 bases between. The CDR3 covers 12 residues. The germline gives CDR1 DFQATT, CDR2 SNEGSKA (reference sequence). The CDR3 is CSARTLENEQFF. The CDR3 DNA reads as TGCAGTGCTAGAACTCTGGAAAATGAGCAGTTCTTC.

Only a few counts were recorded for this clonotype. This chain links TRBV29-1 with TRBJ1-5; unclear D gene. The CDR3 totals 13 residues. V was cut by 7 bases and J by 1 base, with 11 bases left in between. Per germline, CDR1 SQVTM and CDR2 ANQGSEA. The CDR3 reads CSAGGESNQPQHF. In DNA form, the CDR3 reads TGCAGCGCTGGAGGAGAAAGCAATCAGCCCCAGCATTTT.

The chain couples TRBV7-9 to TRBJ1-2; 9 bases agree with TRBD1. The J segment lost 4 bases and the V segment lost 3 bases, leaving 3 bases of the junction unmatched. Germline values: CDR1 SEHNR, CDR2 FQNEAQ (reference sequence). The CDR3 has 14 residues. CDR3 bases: TGTGCCAGCAGCTTGGGGACAGGGCGCTATGGCTACACCTTC. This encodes CASSLGTGRYGYTF. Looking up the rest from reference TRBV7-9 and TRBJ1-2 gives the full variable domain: DTGVSQNPRHKITKRGQNVTFRCDPISEHNRLYWYRQTLGQGPEFLTYFQNEAQLEKSRLLSDRFSAERPKGSFSTLEIQRTEQGDSAMYLCASSLGTGRYGYTFGSGTRLTVV.

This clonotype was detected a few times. CDR3 in amino acids: CSARAPDTQYF. The CDR3 bases are TGCAGTGCCCGGGCACCAGATACGCAGTATTTT. J is TRBJ2-3 and V is TRBV20-1, with unresolved D. The germline V gene has CDR1 DFQATT and CDR2 SNEGSKA (reference sequence). Trimming pared 6 bases from V and 4 bases from J, leaving 8 bases between. The CDR3 spans 11 residues.

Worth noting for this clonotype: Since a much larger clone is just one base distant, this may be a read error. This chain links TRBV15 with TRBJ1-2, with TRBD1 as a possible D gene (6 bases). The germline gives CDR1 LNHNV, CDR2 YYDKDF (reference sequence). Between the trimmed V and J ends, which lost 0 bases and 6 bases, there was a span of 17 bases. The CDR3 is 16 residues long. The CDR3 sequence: CATSREFMGGSDGYTF. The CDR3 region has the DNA TGTGCCACCAGCAGAGAATTTATGGGGGGCTCGGATGGCTACACCTTC.